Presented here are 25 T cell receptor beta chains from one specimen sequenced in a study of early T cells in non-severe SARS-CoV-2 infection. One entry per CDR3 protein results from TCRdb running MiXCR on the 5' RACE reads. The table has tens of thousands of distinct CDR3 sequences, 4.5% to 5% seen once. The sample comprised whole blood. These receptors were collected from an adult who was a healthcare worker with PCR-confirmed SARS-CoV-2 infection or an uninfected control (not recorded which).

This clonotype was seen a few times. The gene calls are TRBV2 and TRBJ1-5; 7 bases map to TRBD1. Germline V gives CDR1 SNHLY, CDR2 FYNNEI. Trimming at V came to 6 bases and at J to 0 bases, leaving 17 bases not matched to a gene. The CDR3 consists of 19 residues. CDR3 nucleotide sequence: TGTGCCAGCAGCGCATACAGGGGAAGGGTTTGGTATAGCAATCAGCCCCAGCATTTT. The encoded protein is CASSAYRGRVWYSNQPQHF.

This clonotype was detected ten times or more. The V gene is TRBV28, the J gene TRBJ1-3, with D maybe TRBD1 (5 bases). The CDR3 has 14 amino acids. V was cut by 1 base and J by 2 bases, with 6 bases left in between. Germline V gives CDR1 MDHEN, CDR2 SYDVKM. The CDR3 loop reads CASSLSGAGNTIYF. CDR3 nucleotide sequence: TGTGCCAGCAGTTTATCGGGGGCTGGAAACACCATATATTTT.

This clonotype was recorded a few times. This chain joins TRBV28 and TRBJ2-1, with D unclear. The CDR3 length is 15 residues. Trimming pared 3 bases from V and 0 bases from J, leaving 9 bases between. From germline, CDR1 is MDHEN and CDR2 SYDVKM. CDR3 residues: CASSLDPSSYNEQFF. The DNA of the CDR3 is TGTGCCAGCAGTTTGGACCCGAGCTCCTACAATGAGCAGTTCTTC.

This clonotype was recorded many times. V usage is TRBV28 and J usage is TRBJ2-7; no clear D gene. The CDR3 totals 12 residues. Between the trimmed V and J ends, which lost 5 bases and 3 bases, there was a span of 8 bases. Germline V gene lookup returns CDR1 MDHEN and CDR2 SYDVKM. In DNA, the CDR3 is TGTGCCAGCAGTCCACGCAGCTACGAGCAGTACTTC. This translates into CASSPRSYEQYF. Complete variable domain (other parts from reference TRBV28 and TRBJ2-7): DVKVTQSSRYLVKRTGEKVFLECVQDMDHENMFWYRQDPGLGLRLIYFSYDVKMKEKGDIPEGYSVSREKKERFSLILESASTNQTSMYLCASSPRSYEQYFGPGTRLTVT.

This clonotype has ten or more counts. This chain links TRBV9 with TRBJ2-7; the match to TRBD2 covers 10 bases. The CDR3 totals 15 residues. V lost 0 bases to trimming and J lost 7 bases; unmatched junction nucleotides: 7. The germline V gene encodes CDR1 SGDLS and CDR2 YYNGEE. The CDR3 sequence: CASSVDLAGDGEQYF. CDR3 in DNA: TGTGCCAGCAGCGTAGATCTAGCGGGGGATGGAGAGCAGTACTTC.

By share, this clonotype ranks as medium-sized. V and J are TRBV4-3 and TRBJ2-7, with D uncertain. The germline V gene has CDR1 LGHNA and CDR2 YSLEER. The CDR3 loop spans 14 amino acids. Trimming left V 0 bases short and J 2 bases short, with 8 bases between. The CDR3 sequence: CASSQDGGPYEQYF. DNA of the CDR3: TGCGCCAGCAGCCAAGACGGCGGACCCTACGAGCAGTACTTC.

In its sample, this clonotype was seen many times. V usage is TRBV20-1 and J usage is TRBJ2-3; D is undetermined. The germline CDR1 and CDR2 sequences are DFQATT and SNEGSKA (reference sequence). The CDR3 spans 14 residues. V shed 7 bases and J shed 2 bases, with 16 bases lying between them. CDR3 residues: CSVEAVVDTDTQYF. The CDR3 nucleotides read TGCAGTGTTGAGGCCGTGGTCGACACAGATACGCAGTATTTT.

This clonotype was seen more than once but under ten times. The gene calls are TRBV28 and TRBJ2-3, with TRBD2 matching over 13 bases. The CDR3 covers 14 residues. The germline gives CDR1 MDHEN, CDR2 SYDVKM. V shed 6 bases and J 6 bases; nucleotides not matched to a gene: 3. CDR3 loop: CASRTGLAGDTQYF. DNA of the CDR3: TGTGCCAGCAGAACGGGACTAGCGGGGGATACGCAGTATTTT. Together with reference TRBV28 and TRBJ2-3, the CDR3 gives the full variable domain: DVKVTQSSRYLVKRTGEKVFLECVQDMDHENMFWYRQDPGLGLRLIYFSYDVKMKEKGDIPEGYSVSREKKERFSLILESASTNQTSMYLCASRTGLAGDTQYFGPGTRLTVL.

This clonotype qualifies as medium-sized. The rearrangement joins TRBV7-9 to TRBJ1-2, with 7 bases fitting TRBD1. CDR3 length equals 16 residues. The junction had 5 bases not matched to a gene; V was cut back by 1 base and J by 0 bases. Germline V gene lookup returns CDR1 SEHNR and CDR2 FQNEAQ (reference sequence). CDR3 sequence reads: CASSLVGDSSNYGYTF. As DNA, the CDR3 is TGTGCCAGCAGCTTAGTAGGGGACAGTTCTAACTATGGCTACACCTTC.

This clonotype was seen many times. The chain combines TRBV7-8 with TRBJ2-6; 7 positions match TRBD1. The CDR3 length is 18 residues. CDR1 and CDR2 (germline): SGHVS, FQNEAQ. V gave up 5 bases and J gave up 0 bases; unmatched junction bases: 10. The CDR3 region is CASSAGTVPSSGANVLTF. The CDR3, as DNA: TGTGCCAGCAGCGCCGGGACAGTCCCCTCCTCTGGGGCCAACGTCCTGACTTTC.

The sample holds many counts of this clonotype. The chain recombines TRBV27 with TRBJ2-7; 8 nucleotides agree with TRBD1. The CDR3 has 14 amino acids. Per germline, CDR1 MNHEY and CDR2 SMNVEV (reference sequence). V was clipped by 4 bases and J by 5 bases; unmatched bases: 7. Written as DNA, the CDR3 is TGTGCCAGCAGTTCCAGGACAGGGAGTAACGAGCAGTACTTC. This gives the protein CASSSRTGSNEQYF.

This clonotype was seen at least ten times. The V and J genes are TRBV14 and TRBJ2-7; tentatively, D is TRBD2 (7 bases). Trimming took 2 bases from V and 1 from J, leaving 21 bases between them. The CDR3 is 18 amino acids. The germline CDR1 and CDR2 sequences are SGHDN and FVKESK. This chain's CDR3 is CASSQSPPGGLGSYEQYF. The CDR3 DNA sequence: TGTGCCAGCAGCCAAAGCCCACCCGGGGGGCTAGGATCCTACGAGCAGTACTTC.

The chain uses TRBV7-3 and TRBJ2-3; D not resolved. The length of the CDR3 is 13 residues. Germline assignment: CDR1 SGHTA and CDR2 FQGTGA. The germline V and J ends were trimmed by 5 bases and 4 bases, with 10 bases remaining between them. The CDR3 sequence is CASSPDIPDTQYF. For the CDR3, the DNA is TGTGCCAGCAGCCCAGACATACCAGATACGCAGTATTTT. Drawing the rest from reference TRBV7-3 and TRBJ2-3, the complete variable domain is GAGVSQTPSNKVTEKGKYVELRCDPISGHTALYWYRQSLGQGPEFLIYFQGTGAADDSGLPNDRFFAVRPEGSVSTLKIQRTERGDSAVYLCASSPDIPDTQYFGPGTRLTVL.

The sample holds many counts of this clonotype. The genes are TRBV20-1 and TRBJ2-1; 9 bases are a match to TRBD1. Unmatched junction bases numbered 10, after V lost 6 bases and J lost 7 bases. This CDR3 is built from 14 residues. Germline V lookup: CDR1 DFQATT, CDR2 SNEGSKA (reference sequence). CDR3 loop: CSAEEGQGRNEQFF. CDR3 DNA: TGCAGTGCCGAGGAGGGACAGGGCAGGAATGAGCAGTTCTTC.

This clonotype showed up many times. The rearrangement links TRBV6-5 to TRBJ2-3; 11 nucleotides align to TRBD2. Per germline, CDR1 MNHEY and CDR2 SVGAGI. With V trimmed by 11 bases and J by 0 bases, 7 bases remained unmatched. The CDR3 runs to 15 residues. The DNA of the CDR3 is TGTGCCGCGGCGCGACTAGCGGGAAGCACAGATACGCAGTATTTT. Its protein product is CAAARLAGSTDTQYF.

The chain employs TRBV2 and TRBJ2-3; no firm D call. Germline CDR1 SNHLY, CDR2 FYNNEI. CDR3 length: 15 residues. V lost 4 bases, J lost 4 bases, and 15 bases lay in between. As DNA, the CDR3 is TGTGCCAGCAGTGTTGGCATCCTGTCCGCAGATACGCAGTATTTT. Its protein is CASSVGILSADTQYF.

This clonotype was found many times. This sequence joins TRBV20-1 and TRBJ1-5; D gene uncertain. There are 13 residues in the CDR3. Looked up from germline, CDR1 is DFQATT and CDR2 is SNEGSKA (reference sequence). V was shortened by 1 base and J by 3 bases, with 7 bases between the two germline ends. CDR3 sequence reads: CSARVSPNQPQHF. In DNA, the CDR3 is TGCAGTGCTAGAGTTAGTCCCAATCAGCCCCAGCATTTT.

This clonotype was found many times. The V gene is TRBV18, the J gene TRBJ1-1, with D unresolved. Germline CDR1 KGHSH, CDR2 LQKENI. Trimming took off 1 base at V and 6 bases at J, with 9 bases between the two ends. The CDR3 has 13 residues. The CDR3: CASSPRSRSEAFF. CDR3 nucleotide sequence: TGTGCCAGCTCACCACGATCGCGGTCTGAAGCTTTCTTT.

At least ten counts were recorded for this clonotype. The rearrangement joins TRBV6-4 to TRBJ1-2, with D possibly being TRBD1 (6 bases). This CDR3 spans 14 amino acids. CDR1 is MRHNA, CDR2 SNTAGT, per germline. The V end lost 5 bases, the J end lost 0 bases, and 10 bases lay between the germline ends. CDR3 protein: CASSWTVANYGYTF. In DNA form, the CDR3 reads TGTGCCAGCAGTTGGACAGTCGCTAACTATGGCTACACCTTC.

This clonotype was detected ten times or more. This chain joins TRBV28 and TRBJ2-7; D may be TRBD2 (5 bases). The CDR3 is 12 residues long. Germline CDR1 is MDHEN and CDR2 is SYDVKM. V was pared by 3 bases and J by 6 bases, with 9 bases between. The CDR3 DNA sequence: TGTGCCAGCAGTTTTGGGAGCTCCGAGCAGTACTTC. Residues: CASSFGSSEQYF.

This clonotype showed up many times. In DNA form, the CDR3 reads TGTGCCAGCAGCATGGACACATCAGGCACAGATACGCAGTATTTT. This sequence encodes CASSMDTSGTDTQYF. The rearrangement links TRBV7-2 to TRBJ2-3; possible D gene TRBD1, 5 bases. The V gene's germline CDR1 is SGHTA and CDR2 FQGNSA. The CDR3 covers 15 residues. V gave up 5 bases and J gave up 1 base, with 13 bases separating them.

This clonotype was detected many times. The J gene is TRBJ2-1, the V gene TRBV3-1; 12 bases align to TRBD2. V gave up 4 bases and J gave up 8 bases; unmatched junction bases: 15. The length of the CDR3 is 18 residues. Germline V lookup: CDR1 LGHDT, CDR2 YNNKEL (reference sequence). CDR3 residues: CASSPAVLAGGRGHEQFF. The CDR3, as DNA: TGTGCCAGCAGCCCCGCGGTACTAGCGGGGGGCCGAGGTCATGAGCAGTTCTTC.

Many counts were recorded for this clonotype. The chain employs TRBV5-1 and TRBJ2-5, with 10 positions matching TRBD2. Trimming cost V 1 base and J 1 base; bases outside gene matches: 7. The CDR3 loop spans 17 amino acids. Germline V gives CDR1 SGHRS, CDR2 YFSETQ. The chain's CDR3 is CASSLRLAGDPQETQYF. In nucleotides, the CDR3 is TGCGCCAGCAGCTTGCGTCTAGCGGGGGACCCCCAAGAGACCCAGTACTTC.

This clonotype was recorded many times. The CDR3 protein is CSVTTGLYNEQFF. CDR3 nucleotides: TGCAGCGTGACGACGGGACTTTACAATGAGCAGTTCTTC. The V and J genes are TRBV29-1 and TRBJ2-1; possibly TRBD2 for D (6 bases). This CDR3 contains 13 residues. Trimming cost V 6 bases and J 4 bases, with 13 bases left between them. CDR1 and CDR2 (germline): SQVTM, ANQGSEA.

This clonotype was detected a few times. The CDR3 DNA reads as TGTGCCAGCAGTCGCCCCGGACAGAACAATGAGCAGTTCTTC. Translating it yields CASSRPGQNNEQFF. The rearrangement links TRBV28 to TRBJ2-1; D perhaps matches TRBD1 (6 bases). The germline V gene has CDR1 MDHEN and CDR2 SYDVKM. V lost 5 bases, J lost 5 bases, and 13 bases lay in between. The CDR3 sequence is 14 residues long.